A selection of T cell receptor beta chains follows, all from one sample in a study of blood T cell repertoires in COVID-19. The data were produced by immunoSEQ multiplex PCR, yet TCRdb's version contains in-frame clones alone and is incomplete. Among under 170,000 clones listed, over 65% were seen once. The sample was peripheral blood. The receptors stem from a man in his sixties or seventies with acute or convalescent COVID-19. Both conserved end residues are trimmed from each CDR3.

TRBJ2-7,TRBV11-2,ASSLGTNRGRNEQY
TRBJ1-1,TRBV28,ASSTGTGRAQMNTEAF
TRBJ2-7,TRBV5-1,ASSLLESDEQY
TRBJ2-5,TRBV11-2,ASSLASGSQGTQY
TRBJ1-2,TRBV15,ATSWGERYGYT
TRBJ2-7,TRBV6-5,ASSYSTGTSFAQY
TRBJ2-1,TRBV20-1,SASRASGAYNEQF
TRBJ2-5,TRBV3-1/TRBV3-2,ASSPRGTETQY
TRBJ1-1,TRBV10-3,AIRQNTEAF
TRBJ2-6,TRBV19,ASRGTGVRANVLT
TRBJ2-1,TRBV7-2,ASSLESGGRAGNEQF
TRBJ2-7,TRBV10-2,ASSRAGDQSSYEQY
TRBJ2-1,TRBV7-2,ASSLNTNSYNEQF
TRBJ2-3,TRBV11-2,ASSESVRGIDTQY
TRBJ1-1,TRBV5-1,ASSRGQTEHTEAF